The source of this TCR beta chain is a study of cytomegalovirus exposure and HLA in healthy donors. The CDR3 covers 9 residues. Germline V gene data show CDR1 as GTSNPN and CDR2 as SVGIG (reference sequence). V was cut by 8 bases and J by 6 bases, with 7 bases left in between. Primers for the PCR totalled 60 Vbeta and 13 Jbeta. Libraries were prepared by immunoSEQ multiplex PCR; TCRdb keeps only in-frame clonotypes and omits some of them. This table holds some 60,000 clones, over 75% found once. V gene TRBV30 combines with J gene TRBJ1-1; possible D gene TRBD1, 5 bases. The sample taken for sequencing was PBMCs. The TCR sequence derives from a man aged 18 to 30 in good health and CMV-seronegative. CDR3 coding DNA: TGTGCCGGGGGGGCTGAAGCTTTCTTT. The encoded protein is CAGGAEAFF.